The 27 T cell receptor beta chains in this list originate from one sample, sequenced in a study of T cell changes during pregnancy in multiple sclerosis. This table comes from immunoSEQ multiplex PCR, and its TCRdb copy is limited to in-frame clones, with some not included. The table lists about 76,000 clones, around 90% of them singletons. The sample consisted of peripheral blood, taken in the first trimester of pregnancy. These receptors all come from a female donor in good health, enrolled as a control in a pregnancy study.

The gene calls are TRBV5-6 and TRBJ2-7, with TRBD2 identical over 8 bases. This CDR3 is built from 19 residues. Germline trimming cut 2 bases from V and 4 bases from J; bases unmatched to any gene: 20. The germline V gene has CDR1 SGHDT and CDR2 YYEEEE. This chain's CDR3 is CASSFKDGWTAGETYEQYF. The CDR3 region has the DNA TGTGCCAGCAGCTTCAAGGACGGGTGGACAGCGGGAGAAACTTACGAGCAGTACTTC.

The J gene is TRBJ2-3, the V gene TRBV4-1, with 8 bases that match TRBD1. The CDR3 loop spans 16 amino acids. Germline V gene lookup returns CDR1 MGHRA and CDR2 YSYEKL. Losses at the gene ends were 1 base for V and 1 base for J; bases not matched to a gene: 4. For the CDR3, the DNA is TGCGCCAGCAGCCAAGGGGGGACAGGAGGCACAGATACGCAGTATTTT. Protein: CASSQGGTGGTDTQYF.

The chain joins TRBV5-1 to TRBJ2-1, with 9 positions matching TRBD2. The CDR3 is 15 amino acids. V was pared by 7 bases and J by 5 bases, with 10 bases of the junction left unmatched. Germline lookup yields CDR1 SGHRS and CDR2 YFSETQ. CDR3: CASRHSGSTHNEQFF. CDR3 bases: TGCGCCAGCCGACATAGCGGGAGTACCCACAATGAGCAGTTCTTC.

This chain connects TRBV6-6 to TRBJ2-3, with a tentative D call TRBD2 (6 bases). Germline V CDR1 and CDR2: MNHNY, SVGAGI (reference sequence). V was trimmed by 6 bases and J by 2 bases, leaving 12 bases between them. CDR3 length equals 14 residues. This CDR3 reads CASRREGLTDTQYF. The CDR3 DNA is TGTGCCAGCAGGAGAGAGGGACTCACAGATACGCAGTATTTT.

The J gene is TRBJ2-7, the V gene TRBV7-2; unclear D gene. V shed 4 bases and J shed 3 bases, with 10 bases lying between them. Germline CDR1 reads SGHTA; CDR2 reads FQGNSA. This CDR3 spans 13 amino acids. CDR3 protein: CASSSSPDYEQYF. The CDR3 DNA follows: TGTGCCAGCAGCTCCTCGCCAGACTACGAGCAGTACTTC.

V usage is TRBV27 and J usage is TRBJ2-7, with D perhaps TRBD1 (5 bases). Germline CDR1 MNHEY, CDR2 SMNVEV (reference sequence). The ends were cut back, 3 bases at V and 4 bases at J, with 25 bases in the middle. This CDR3 has 18 amino acids. The CDR3 DNA is TGTGCCAGCAGTTTTCTGTCCCCAACAGGCGACACTTGGTACGAGCAGTACTTC. It yields the protein CASSFLSPTGDTWYEQYF.

The V and J genes are TRBV4-1 and TRBJ2-1; TRBD2 aligns across 10 bases. CDR1 MGHRA and CDR2 YSYEKL come from the germline V gene. The junction had 7 bases not matched to a gene; V was cut back by 8 bases and J by 3 bases. CDR3 length: 15 residues. The CDR3 DNA reads TGCGCCAGCGGTAGCGGGAGGCTAAACTACAATGAGCAGTTCTTC. Its translation: CASGSGRLNYNEQFF.

The chain has TRBV7-2 and TRBJ1-5; D not resolved. This CDR3 comprises 14 residues. Germline CDR1 reads SGHTA; CDR2 reads FQGNSA. The V gene lost 2 bases and the J gene lost 10 bases, with 15 bases spanning the gap. The CDR3 nucleotides read TGTGCCAGCAGCTTATACCGGGGTGTCCAACCCCAGCATTTT. Amino acid sequence: CASSLYRGVQPQHF.

This clone was counted once. This chain connects TRBV7-9 to TRBJ2-5, with no clear D. The CDR3 sequence is 12 residues long. Germline lookup yields CDR1 SEHNR and CDR2 FQNEAQ (reference sequence). V shed 1 base and J shed 6 bases, with 6 bases lying between them. The CDR3 reads CASSLEPKTQYF. The CDR3 DNA reads as TGTGCCAGCAGCTTAGAGCCGAAGACCCAGTACTTC. Looking up the rest from reference TRBV7-9 and TRBJ2-5 gives the full variable domain: DTGVSQNPRHKITKRGQNVTFRCDPISEHNRLYWYRQTLGQGPEFLTYFQNEAQLEKSRLLSDRFSAERPKGSFSTLEIQRTEQGDSAMYLCASSLEPKTQYFGPGTRLLVL.

The chain joins TRBV11-2 to TRBJ1-1; 9 nucleotides line up with TRBD1. V lost 6 bases and J lost 1; bases outside the gene matches: 15. Germline assignment: CDR1 SGHAT and CDR2 FQNNGV. The CDR3 length is 18 residues. CDR3 coding DNA: TGTGCCAGCAGGTCCCCTTACAGGGGGCCCTTTGGGAACACTGAAGCTTTCTTT. It yields the protein CASRSPYRGPFGNTEAFF.

The gene calls are TRBV7-9 and TRBJ2-1; TRBD1 matches at 9 bases. Germline values: CDR1 SEHNR, CDR2 FQNEAQ (reference sequence). The CDR3 is made up of 13 amino acids. The trim removed 5 bases at V and 6 bases at J, leaving 2 bases unmatched. The CDR3 sequence is CASSLGQGNEQFF. CDR3 in DNA: TGTGCCAGCAGCCTGGGACAGGGCAATGAGCAGTTCTTC.

The rearrangement uses TRBV28 and TRBJ2-7; 7 nucleotides line up with TRBD1. With 6 bases clipped from V and 4 bases from J, the junction kept 12 bases outside the gene matches. Germline values: CDR1 MDHEN, CDR2 SYDVKM. The CDR3 runs 15 residues. CDR3: CASSPPGGISYEQYF. The CDR3 DNA reads TGTGCCAGCAGCCCCCCAGGGGGAATAAGTTACGAGCAGTACTTC.

The chain uses TRBV6-1 and TRBJ2-3, with 9 bases lining up with TRBD1. Germline V gene lookup returns CDR1 MNHNS and CDR2 SASEGT. This CDR3 contains 15 residues. V was clipped by 3 bases and J by 4 bases; unmatched bases: 5. CDR3 in amino acids: CASSETTGGADTQYF. DNA for the CDR3: TGTGCCAGCAGTGAGACAACAGGGGGCGCAGATACGCAGTATTTT.

The chain has TRBV28 and TRBJ2-4; 11 positions match TRBD1. J was trimmed by 13 bases and V by 4 bases; bases with no gene match: 6. Germline lookup yields CDR1 MDHEN and CDR2 SYDVKM. The CDR3 sequence is 13 residues long. This CDR3 is CASSSSDRGPQYF. CDR3 coding DNA: TGTGCCAGCAGTTCCTCGGACAGGGGGCCACAGTACTTC.

V usage is TRBV30 and J usage is TRBJ2-2, with D possibly TRBD2 on 5 matching bases. Germline assignment: CDR1 GTSNPN and CDR2 SVGIG (reference sequence). V lost 5 bases to trimming and J lost 4 bases, with 20 bases between them. CDR3 size: 16 residues. In DNA form, the CDR3 reads TGTGCCTGGGACATTCGCGGACTTGTCCCCACCGGGGAGCTGTTTTTT. This sequence encodes CAWDIRGLVPTGELFF.

This chain connects TRBV2 to TRBJ2-7, with no clear D. CDR1 and CDR2 from the germline V gene are SNHLY and FYNNEI. The ends were cut back, 4 bases at V and 0 bases at J, with 10 bases in the middle. The CDR3 is made up of 14 amino acids. CDR3 bases: TGTGCCAGCAGTGGGGCGCTAAGCTCCTACGAGCAGTACTTC. This codes for CASSGALSSYEQYF. The full variable domain, completed using reference TRBV2 and TRBJ2-7, is EPEVTQTPSHQVTQMGQEVILRCVPISNHLYFYWYRQILGQKVEFLVSFYNNEISEKSEIFDDQFSVERPDGSNFTLKIRSTKLEDSAMYFCASSGALSSYEQYFGPGTRLTVT.

The CDR3 loop is CASNVQGASIYGYTF. The CDR3 DNA is TGTGCCAGCAATGTTCAGGGGGCGTCTATCTATGGCTACACCTTC. The chain joins TRBV28 to TRBJ1-2, with TRBD1 identical over 8 bases. The germline gives CDR1 MDHEN, CDR2 SYDVKM. The trim removed 7 bases at V and 4 bases at J, leaving 11 bases unmatched. The CDR3 totals 15 residues.

This clone ranks as medium-sized. The rearrangement joins TRBV5-7 to TRBJ1-2, with 7 bases aligning to TRBD1. TRBV5-7 is recorded as an ORF, its role being uncertain. Losses at the gene ends were 4 bases for V and 4 bases for J; bases not matched to a gene: 7. The CDR3 has 14 amino acids. In nucleotides, the CDR3 is TGTGCCAGCAGCCAACAGGGGTGGGTCTATGGCTACACCTTC. This encodes CASSQQGWVYGYTF.

This clone was counted a few times. The genes are TRBV5-1 and TRBJ2-2; the D is unclear. Between the trimmed V and J ends, which lost 0 bases and 1 base, there was a span of 4 bases. CDR3 size: 14 residues. CDR1 and CDR2 (germline): SGHRS, YFSETQ. The CDR3 DNA is TGCGCCAGCAGCTTGGGAGGGAACACCGGGGAGCTGTTTTTT. Its translation is CASSLGGNTGELFF.

V gene TRBV4-2 combines with J gene TRBJ2-7, with no clear D. The CDR3 runs 13 residues. Germline V CDR1 and CDR2: LGHNA, YNFKEQ. V shed 2 bases and J shed 4 bases, with 9 bases lying between them. The CDR3, as DNA: TGTGCCAGCAGCCAATCTGAGGAGTACGAGCAGTACTTC. The encoded protein is CASSQSEEYEQYF.

V gene TRBV29-1 combines with J gene TRBJ1-1, with D possibly TRBD1 on 6 matching bases. The V end lost 7 bases, the J end lost 4 bases, and 19 bases lay between the germline ends. The CDR3 length is 14 residues. CDR1 and CDR2 (germline): SQVTM, ANQGSEA. Written as DNA, the CDR3 is TGCAGCGCTCACAGGGATGGGGTCGGCACTGAAGCTTTCTTT. This encodes CSAHRDGVGTEAFF.

The genes are TRBV28 and TRBJ1-4; 9 bases fit TRBD1. The V and J ends lost 5 bases and 8 bases, in that order; junction bases with no gene match: 9. Germline V gene lookup returns CDR1 MDHEN and CDR2 SYDVKM. There are 15 residues in the CDR3. The CDR3 here is CASSPSDRGGEKLFF. DNA for the CDR3: TGTGCCAGCAGTCCATCGGACAGGGGCGGGGAAAAACTGTTTTTT.

J is TRBJ1-1 and V is TRBV2; a weak D match, TRBD1 (5 bases). Germline assignment: CDR1 SNHLY and CDR2 FYNNEI. The CDR3 is 11 residues long. V shed 4 bases and J shed 6 bases, with 6 bases lying between them. The CDR3 region has the DNA TGTGCCAGCAGTGGCAGGGCTGAAGCTTTCTTT. Amino acids: CASSGRAEAFF.

The genes are TRBV27 and TRBJ1-2; D gene unclear. Germline values: CDR1 MNHEY, CDR2 SMNVEV (reference sequence). V was shortened by 2 bases and J by 7 bases, with 23 bases between the two germline ends. This CDR3 comprises 17 residues. The CDR3 loop reads CASSLDISGEGWGGYTF. The CDR3 DNA reads TGTGCCAGCAGTTTAGATATATCTGGTGAGGGTTGGGGTGGCTACACCTTC.

The chain couples TRBV4-1 to TRBJ2-5, with TRBD1 matching over 12 bases. The CDR3 length is 16 residues. Germline values: CDR1 MGHRA, CDR2 YSYEKL. The J segment lost 4 bases and the V segment lost 8 bases, leaving 11 bases of the junction unmatched. Written as DNA, the CDR3 is TGCGCCAGCCGGCCTTTGGGACAGGGGGCCTTAGAGACCCAGTACTTC. Translation: CASRPLGQGALETQYF.

This clone was seen a single time. V and J are TRBV28 and TRBJ1-5; no reliable D call. The CDR3 covers 11 residues. Germline assignment: CDR1 MDHEN and CDR2 SYDVKM. Between the trimmed V and J ends, which lost 6 bases and 4 bases, there was a span of 4 bases. CDR3 coding DNA: TGTGCCAGCAGCACAAATCAGCCCCAGCATTTT. This gives the protein CASSTNQPQHF.

This clone has only one observation. The chain employs TRBV29-1 and TRBJ2-1; 7 bases are shared with TRBD2. The CDR3 contains 17 residues. J lost 2 bases, V lost 2 bases, and 12 bases had no gene match. CDR1 is SQVTM and CDR2 is ANQGSEA in the germline V gene. The CDR3 coding sequence is TGCAGCGTTGAACCGATCCGGGACTACCTAACCTACAATGAGCAGTTCTTC. This gives the protein CSVEPIRDYLTYNEQFF.